This TCR beta chain was documented in a study of blood T cell repertoires in COVID-19. On the study more broadly: Collection of acute and convalescent COVID-19 samples took place in the United States, Italy and Spain.

The table came from immunoSEQ multiplex PCR; TCRdb's copy has only in-frame clones and leaves some out. Among 150,000 to 200,000 clones listed, around 83% were seen once. V lost 9 bases to trimming and J lost 2 bases; unmatched junction nucleotides: 3. The CDR3 consists of 15 residues. Germline CDR1 reads KGHDR; CDR2 reads SFDVKD. Material: peripheral blood. This TCR was recovered from a woman in her 70s with COVID-19, enrolled during active disease. The chain links TRBV24-1 to TRBJ2-7; 16 nucleotides match TRBD2. The CDR3 spells CATSGLAGGTYEQYF. DNA for the CDR3: TGTGCCACCTCGGGACTAGCGGGAGGGACCTACGAGCAGTACTTC.